Following are 4 T cell receptor beta chains from one sample sequenced in a study of a mutant IDH1 vaccine in newly diagnosed glioma. The time point denotes: week 5, during vaccination. The study gave 300 ug of mutant IDH1 20-mer peptide per vaccine dose, with topical imiquimod. Assay used: immunoSEQ multiplex PCR; TCRdb lists only in-frame clones, some missing. The sample consists of more than 35,000 clones, 70% to 90% of them appearing once. These receptors have no identified antigens. The starting material was PBMCs, obtained from a glioma patient whose treatment included an IDH1 peptide vaccine. These receptor sequences come from a man in his forties with glioma.

This chain uses TRBV7-2 with TRBJ2-5; no clear D. Germline V gene data show CDR1 as SGHTA and CDR2 as FQGNSA. V lost 6 bases and J lost 4, with 21 bases in between. This CDR3 spans 16 amino acids. This CDR3 is CASRVAGGRLLETQYF. In DNA form, the CDR3 reads TGTGCCAGCAGGGTTGCCGGCGGCAGGCTTTTAGAGACCCAGTACTTC.

This CDR3 is CASSGLSGANVLTF. In DNA, the CDR3 is TGTGCCAGCTCAGGGTTGTCTGGGGCCAACGTCCTGACTTTC. This chain links TRBV7-8 with TRBJ2-6; perhaps TRBD1 as D (5 bases). Germline-derived CDR1 and CDR2 are SGHVS and FQNEAQ. There are 14 residues in the CDR3. Trimming shortened V by 8 bases and J by 1 base, and 9 bases separated the two germline ends.

This rearrangement joins TRBV14 to TRBJ2-4; tentative D call: TRBD2 (6 bases). The V gene lost 4 bases and the J gene lost 1 base, with 8 bases spanning the gap. The germline gives CDR1 SGHDN, CDR2 FVKESK. This CDR3 has 14 residues. CDR3: CASSLGGAKNIQYF. The CDR3 bases are TGTGCCAGCAGCCTCGGAGGGGCCAAAAACATTCAGTACTTC.

The chain links TRBV19 to TRBJ1-3; D ambiguous. Per germline, CDR1 LNHDA and CDR2 SQIVND (reference sequence). This CDR3 is 11 amino acids long. Trimming stripped 8 bases from V and 3 bases from J, with 5 bases between. The chain's CDR3 is CASARGNTIYF. The CDR3 DNA reads as TGTGCCAGTGCCCGTGGAAACACCATATATTTT.